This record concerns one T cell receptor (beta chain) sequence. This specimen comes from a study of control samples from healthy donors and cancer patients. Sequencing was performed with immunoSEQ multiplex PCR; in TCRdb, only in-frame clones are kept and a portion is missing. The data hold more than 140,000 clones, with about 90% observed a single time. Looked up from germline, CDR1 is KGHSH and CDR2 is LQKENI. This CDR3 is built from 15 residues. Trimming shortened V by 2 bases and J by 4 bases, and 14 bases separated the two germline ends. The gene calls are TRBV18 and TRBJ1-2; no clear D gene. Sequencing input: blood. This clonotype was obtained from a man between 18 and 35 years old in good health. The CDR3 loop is CASSPGPGGSYGYTF. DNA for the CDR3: TGTGCCAGCTCACCAGGGCCGGGCGGTAGCTATGGCTACACCTTC.